These 17 T cell receptor beta chains were all obtained from the same sample, sequenced in a study of shared clonotypes between healthy human individuals (dated by TCRdb to the early 2020s). Libraries came from the immunoSEQ multiplex PCR assay. Entries here come from immuneACCESS through TCRdb and include only in-frame sequences with V and J called. Some clones fail to appear in such tables; in the studies checked, an unresolved V gene covers under half of the shortfall, and the cause of the remainder is unknown. This sample has some 2,400,000 clones in its table, and 95% of those were observed once. Of the sample, about 0.13% falls within the top ten clones. Sequencing was performed on naive CD4+ T cells sorted from blood. The cell subset or site label, read with the paper, signifies: CD45RA+ positively selected. The receptor set was obtained from a man younger than 35 in good health.

This chain joins TRBV2 and TRBJ1-3; D not certain. Trimming pared 0 bases from V and 5 bases from J, leaving 5 bases between. Germline assignment: CDR1 SNHLY and CDR2 FYNNEI. This CDR3 comprises 13 residues. CDR3 region: CASSEATRNTIYF. The CDR3 DNA follows: TGTGCCAGCAGTGAAGCAACACGAAACACCATATATTTT.

CDR3 protein: CASSSPGRGGGNTIYF. The CDR3 nucleotides read TGTGCCAGCAGTTCCCCCGGCAGGGGGGGCGGAAACACCATATATTTT. The chain is built from TRBV28 and TRBJ1-3; 7 nucleotides align to TRBD1. The J segment lost 4 bases and the V segment lost 4 bases, leaving 10 bases of the junction unmatched. The germline V gene encodes CDR1 MDHEN and CDR2 SYDVKM. There are 16 residues in the CDR3.

The V call is TRBV6-4, the J call TRBJ2-3; 10 bases fit TRBD1. This CDR3 region has 15 residues. Per the germline V gene, CDR1 is MRHNA and CDR2 is SNTAGT. J lost 3 bases, V lost 3 bases, and 3 bases had no gene match. The CDR3 nucleotides read TGTGCCAGCAGTGAGCAGGGACAGGGGACAGATACGCAGTATTTT. It translates to CASSEQGQGTDTQYF.

V usage is TRBV19 and J usage is TRBJ1-1; TRBD1 might be the D (6 bases). Trimming pared 6 bases from V and 7 bases from J, leaving 18 bases between. This CDR3 contains 14 residues. Per germline, CDR1 LNHDA and CDR2 SQIVND (reference sequence). CDR3 DNA sequence: TGTGCCAGTAGGTCTGGGGGGGCCCTCTATGAAGCTTTCTTT. Its translation is CASRSGGALYEAFF.

The rearrangement links TRBV6-5 to TRBJ1-5, with D uncertain. Germline CDR1 and CDR2: MNHEY and SVGAGI. V was pared by 7 bases and J by 0 bases, with 7 bases between. This CDR3 region has 13 residues. This CDR3 is CASKRSSNQPQHF. The CDR3 bases are TGTGCCAGCAAACGGAGTAGCAATCAGCCCCAGCATTTT.

For this clone: Other DNA sequences in the same sample also yield this CDR3. The rearrangement joins TRBV5-1 to TRBJ1-1; D ambiguous. This CDR3 is 14 amino acids long. The germline V gene encodes CDR1 SGHRS and CDR2 YFSETQ. V lost 0 bases and J lost 0, with 6 bases in between. The CDR3 DNA follows: TGCGCCAGCAGCTTGGACGGAATGAACACTGAAGCTTTCTTT. Translating gives CASSLDGMNTEAFF. The full variable domain, rest sourced from reference TRBV5-1 and TRBJ1-1, is KAGVTQTPRYLIKTRGQQVTLSCSPISGHRSVSWYQQTPGQGLQFLFEYFSETQRNKGNFPGRFSGRQFSNSRSEMNVSTLELGDSALYLCASSLDGMNTEAFFGQGTRLTVV.

This chain links TRBV29-1 with TRBJ2-7, with a tentative D call TRBD2 (6 bases). CDR3 size: 13 residues. V lost 4 bases and J lost 0, with 10 bases in between. CDR1 is SQVTM, CDR2 ANQGSEA, per germline. The CDR3 is CSVGGISSYEQYF. The DNA for the CDR3 is TGCAGCGTTGGCGGGATAAGCTCCTACGAGCAGTACTTC.

This chain joins TRBV18 and TRBJ1-2; D is perhaps TRBD1 (5 bases). V was clipped by 6 bases and J by 8 bases, with 22 bases between them. Germline CDR1 reads KGHSH; CDR2 reads LQKENI. There are 15 residues in the CDR3. The chain's CDR3 is CASSPQGPAIGGYTF. The CDR3 nucleotides are TGTGCCAGCTCGCCCCAGGGCCCCGCCATAGGAGGCTACACCTTC.

Points on this clone: Other DNA sequences from this sample encode an identical CDR3 as well. The chain couples TRBV4-3 to TRBJ2-7, with 13 nucleotides matching TRBD2. This CDR3 is 15 amino acids long. The trim removed 3 bases at V and 1 base at J, leaving 0 bases unmatched. Germline V lookup: CDR1 LGHNA, CDR2 YSLEER. The CDR3 loop is CASSQGLAGSYEQYF. The CDR3 nucleotides read TGCGCCAGCAGCCAGGGACTAGCGGGATCCTACGAGCAGTACTTC.

Regarding this clone: This sample includes further DNA sequences coding for the same CDR3. The chain recombines TRBV9 with TRBJ2-5; no clear D. This CDR3 spans 14 amino acids. V was pared by 0 bases and J by 1 base, with 7 bases between. In germline, CDR1 is SGDLS, CDR2 YYNGEE. The CDR3 region has the DNA TGTGCCAGCAGCGTAGGGGTTAGCCAAGAGACCCAGTACTTC. Residues: CASSVGVSQETQYF.

V and J are TRBV4-1 and TRBJ1-1; D not resolved. Germline V gene lookup returns CDR1 MGHRA and CDR2 YSYEKL. V was trimmed by 1 base and J by 3 bases, leaving 27 bases between them. CDR3 size: 20 residues. CDR3 residues: CASSQVPTGISQFPYTEAFF. For the CDR3, the DNA is TGCGCCAGCAGCCAAGTTCCCACCGGGATCAGCCAATTTCCCTACACTGAAGCTTTCTTT.

The table lists this clone with a count of one. The rearrangement links TRBV18 to TRBJ2-5; the match to TRBD2 covers 11 bases. Germline CDR1 and CDR2: KGHSH and LQKENI. The CDR3 spans 16 residues. V lost 3 bases, J lost 2 bases, and 5 bases stayed unmatched. CDR3 in DNA: TGTGCCAGCTCACCGGGGACTAGCGGAATTCAAGAGACCCAGTACTTC. Translating it yields CASSPGTSGIQETQYF.

This chain connects TRBV6-4 to TRBJ2-7; 9 positions agree with TRBD1. With 4 bases clipped from V and 3 bases from J, the junction kept 10 bases outside the gene matches. The CDR3 totals 16 residues. Germline CDR1 reads MRHNA; CDR2 reads SNTAGT. CDR3 sequence: CASSATGTGNIYEQYF. CDR3 nucleotides: TGTGCCAGCAGTGCCACCGGGACAGGGAATATCTACGAGCAGTACTTC.

This chain links TRBV29-1 with TRBJ2-3, with TRBD2 as a possible D gene (5 bases). In germline, CDR1 is SQVTM, CDR2 ANQGSEA. V was pared by 7 bases and J by 2 bases, with 16 bases between. CDR3 size: 14 residues. This chain's CDR3 is CSAQDGIFTDTQYF. CDR3 coding DNA: TGCAGCGCACAAGACGGGATATTCACAGATACGCAGTATTTT.

J is TRBJ1-4 and V is TRBV2, with D unresolved. Trimming stripped 8 bases from V and 11 bases from J, with 9 bases between. This CDR3 has 10 amino acids. Germline values: CDR1 SNHLY, CDR2 FYNNEI. CDR3: CASGRLKLFF. The CDR3 nucleotides are TGTGCCAGCGGTCGGTTGAAACTGTTTTTT.

The chain couples TRBV11-2 to TRBJ1-1, with D maybe TRBD1 (5 bases). Per the germline V gene, CDR1 is SGHAT and CDR2 is FQNNGV. The CDR3 has 15 residues. V lost 1 base and J lost 8, with 17 bases in between. The CDR3 loop is CASSLGTGGLVEAFF. Here the CDR3 DNA reads TGTGCCAGCAGCTTAGGTACAGGTGGGCTGGTAGAAGCTTTCTTT. Full variable domain (rest looked up from reference TRBV11-2 and TRBJ1-1): EAGVAQSPRYKIIEKRQSVAFWCNPISGHATLYWYQQILGQGPKLLIQFQNNGVVDDSQLPKDRFSAERLKGVDSTLKIQPAKLEDSAVYLCASSLGTGGLVEAFFGQGTRLTVV.

This clone was counted once. The chain links TRBV28 to TRBJ2-3; D perhaps matches TRBD1 (5 bases). V lost 4 bases to trimming and J lost 6 bases, with 14 bases between them. The V gene's germline CDR1 is MDHEN and CDR2 SYDVKM. The CDR3 runs to 14 residues. As DNA, the CDR3 is TGTGCCAGCAGTTCTACCAACCACAGGGATACGCAGTATTTT. Translation gives CASSSTNHRDTQYF.